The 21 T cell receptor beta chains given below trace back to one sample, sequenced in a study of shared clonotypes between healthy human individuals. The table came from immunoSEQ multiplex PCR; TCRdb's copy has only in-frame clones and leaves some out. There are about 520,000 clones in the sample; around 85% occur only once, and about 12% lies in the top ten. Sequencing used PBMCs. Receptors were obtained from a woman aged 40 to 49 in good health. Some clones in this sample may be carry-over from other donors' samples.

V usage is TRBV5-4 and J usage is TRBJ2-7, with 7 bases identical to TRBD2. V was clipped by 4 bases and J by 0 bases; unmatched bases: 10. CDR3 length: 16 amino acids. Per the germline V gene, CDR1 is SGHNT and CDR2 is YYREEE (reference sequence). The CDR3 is CASSQGGRGSSYEQYF. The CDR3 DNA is TGTGCCAGCAGCCAGGGTGGACGCGGGAGCTCCTACGAGCAGTACTTC.

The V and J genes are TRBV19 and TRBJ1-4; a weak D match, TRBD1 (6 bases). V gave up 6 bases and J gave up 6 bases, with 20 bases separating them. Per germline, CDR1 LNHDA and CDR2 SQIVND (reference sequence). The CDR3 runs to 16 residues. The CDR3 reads CASRLIWGRGDEKLFF. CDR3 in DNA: TGTGCCAGTAGACTTATATGGGGGCGCGGTGATGAAAAACTGTTTTTT.

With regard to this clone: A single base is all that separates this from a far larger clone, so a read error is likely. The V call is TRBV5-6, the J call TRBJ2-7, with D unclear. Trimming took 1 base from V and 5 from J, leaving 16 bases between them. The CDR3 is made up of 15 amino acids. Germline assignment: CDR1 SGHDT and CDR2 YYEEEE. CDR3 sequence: CASSLRFLGSHEQYF. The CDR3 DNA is TGTGCCAGCAGCTTGCGTTTTCTGGGTTCCCACGAGCAGTACTTC.

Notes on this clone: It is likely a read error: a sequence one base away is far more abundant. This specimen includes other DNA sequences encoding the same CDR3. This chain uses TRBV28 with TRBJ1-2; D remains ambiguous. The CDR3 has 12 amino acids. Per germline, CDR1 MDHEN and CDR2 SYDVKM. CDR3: CASGTAYYGYTF. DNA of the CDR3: TGTGCCAGCGGAACAGCTTACTATGGCTACACTTTC.

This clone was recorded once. The CDR3 region has the DNA TGTGCCAGCTCACGCGCCCAATGGTCAAGCTCCTACAATGAGCAGTTCTTC. It specifies CASSRAQWSSSYNEQFF. This sequence joins TRBV18 and TRBJ2-1; D not certain. CDR3 length: 17 residues. Germline V lookup: CDR1 KGHSH, CDR2 LQKENI. With 4 bases removed from V and 0 bases from J, the gap between germline ends came to 16 bases.

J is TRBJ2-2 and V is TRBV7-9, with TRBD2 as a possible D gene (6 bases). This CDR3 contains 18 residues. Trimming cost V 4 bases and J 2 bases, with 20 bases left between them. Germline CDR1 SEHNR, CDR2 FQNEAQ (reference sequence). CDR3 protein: CASSSGSLLAPNTGELFF. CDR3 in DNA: TGTGCCAGCAGCTCGGGCTCACTTCTAGCGCCCAACACCGGGGAGCTGTTTTTT.

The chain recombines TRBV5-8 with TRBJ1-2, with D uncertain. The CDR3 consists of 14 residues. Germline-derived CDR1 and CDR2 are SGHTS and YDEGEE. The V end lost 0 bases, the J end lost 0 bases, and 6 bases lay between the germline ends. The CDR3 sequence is CASSLVGANYGYTF. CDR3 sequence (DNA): TGTGCCAGCAGCTTGGTAGGAGCTAACTATGGCTACACCTTC.

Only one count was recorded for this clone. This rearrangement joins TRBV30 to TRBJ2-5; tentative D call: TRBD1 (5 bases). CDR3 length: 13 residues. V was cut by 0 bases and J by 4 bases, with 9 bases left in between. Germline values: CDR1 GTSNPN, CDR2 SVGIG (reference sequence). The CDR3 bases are TGTGCCTGGAGTGTTAGGGGCGTAGAGACCCAGTACTTC. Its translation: CAWSVRGVETQYF.

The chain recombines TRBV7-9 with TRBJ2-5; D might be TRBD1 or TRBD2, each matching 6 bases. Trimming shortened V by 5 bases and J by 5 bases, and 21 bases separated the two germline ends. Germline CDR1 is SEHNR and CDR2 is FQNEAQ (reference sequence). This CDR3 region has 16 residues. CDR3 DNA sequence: TGTGCCAGCAGCCGTCAGGTCACGGGGGCAAGCGAGACCCAGTACTTC. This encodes CASSRQVTGASETQYF.

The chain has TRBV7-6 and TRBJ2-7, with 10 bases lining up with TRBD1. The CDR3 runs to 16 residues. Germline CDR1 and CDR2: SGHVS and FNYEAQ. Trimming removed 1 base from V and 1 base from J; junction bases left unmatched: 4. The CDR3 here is CASSLVGTGDSYEQYF. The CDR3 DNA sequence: TGTGCCAGCAGCTTAGTTGGGACAGGGGATTCCTACGAGCAGTACTTC.

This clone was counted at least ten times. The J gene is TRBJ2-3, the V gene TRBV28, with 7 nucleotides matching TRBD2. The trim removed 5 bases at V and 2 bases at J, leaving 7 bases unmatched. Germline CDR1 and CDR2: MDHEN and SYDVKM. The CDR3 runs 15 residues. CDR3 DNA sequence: TGTGCCAGCAGTGGGACTACCCCCACCACAGATACGCAGTATTTT. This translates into CASSGTTPTTDTQYF.

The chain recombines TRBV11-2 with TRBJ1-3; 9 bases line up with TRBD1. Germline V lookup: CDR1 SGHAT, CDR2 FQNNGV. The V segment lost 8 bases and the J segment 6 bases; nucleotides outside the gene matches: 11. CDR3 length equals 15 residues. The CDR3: CASGRTGGQPNTIYF. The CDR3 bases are TGTGCCAGCGGTCGAACAGGGGGCCAGCCAAACACCATATATTTT.

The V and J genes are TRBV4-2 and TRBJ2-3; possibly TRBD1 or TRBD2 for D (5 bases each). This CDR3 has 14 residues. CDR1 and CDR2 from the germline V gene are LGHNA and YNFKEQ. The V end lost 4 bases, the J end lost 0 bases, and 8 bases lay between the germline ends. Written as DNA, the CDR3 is TGTGCCAGCAGCCCGGGGCGTAGCACAGATACGCAGTATTTT. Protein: CASSPGRSTDTQYF.

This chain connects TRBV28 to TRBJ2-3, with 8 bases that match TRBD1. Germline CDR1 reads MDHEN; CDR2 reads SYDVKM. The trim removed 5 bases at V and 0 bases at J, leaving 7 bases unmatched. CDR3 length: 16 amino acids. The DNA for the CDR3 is TGTGCCAGCAGTCGGAAGACAGGGGCTAGCACAGATACGCAGTATTTT. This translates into CASSRKTGASTDTQYF.

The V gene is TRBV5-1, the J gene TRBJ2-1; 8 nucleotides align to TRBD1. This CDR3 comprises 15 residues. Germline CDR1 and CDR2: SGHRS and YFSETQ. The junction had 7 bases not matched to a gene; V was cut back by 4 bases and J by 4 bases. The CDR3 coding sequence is TGCGCCAGCAGCCCTGGACAGGGCGTATACAATGAGCAGTTCTTC. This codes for CASSPGQGVYNEQFF.

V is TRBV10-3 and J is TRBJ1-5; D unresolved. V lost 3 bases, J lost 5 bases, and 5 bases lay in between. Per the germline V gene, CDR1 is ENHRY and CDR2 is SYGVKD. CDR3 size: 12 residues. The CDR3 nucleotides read TGTGCCATCAGTGACAGTTATCAGCCCCAGCATTTT. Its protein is CAISDSYQPQHF.

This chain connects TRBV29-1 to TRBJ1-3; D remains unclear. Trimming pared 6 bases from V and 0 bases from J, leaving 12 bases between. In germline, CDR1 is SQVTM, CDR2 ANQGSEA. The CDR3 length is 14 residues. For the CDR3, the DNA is TGCAGCGTCCGCAATACCATCTCTGGAAACACCATATATTTT. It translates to CSVRNTISGNTIYF.

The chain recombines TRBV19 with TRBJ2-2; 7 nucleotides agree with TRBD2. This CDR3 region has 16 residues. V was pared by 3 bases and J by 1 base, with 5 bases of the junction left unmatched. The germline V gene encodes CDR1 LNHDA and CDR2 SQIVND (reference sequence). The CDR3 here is CASSMSQRENTGELFF. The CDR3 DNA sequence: TGTGCCAGTAGTATGAGTCAGCGGGAGAACACCGGGGAGCTGTTTTTT. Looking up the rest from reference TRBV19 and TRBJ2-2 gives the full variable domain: DGGITQSPKYLFRKEGQNVTLSCEQNLNHDAMYWYRQDPGQGLRLIYYSQIVNDFQKGDIAEGYSVSREKKESFPLTVTSAQKNPTAFYLCASSMSQRENTGELFFGEGSRLTVL.

DNA of the CDR3: TGTGCCAGCAGCGTAGACTTGACCTCCTACGAGCAGTACTTC. Its translation: CASSVDLTSYEQYF. The rearrangement uses TRBV9 and TRBJ2-7; D not certain. V lost 0 bases and J 0 bases, leaving 7 bases between the germline ends. Germline V lookup: CDR1 SGDLS, CDR2 YYNGEE. The CDR3 has 14 amino acids.

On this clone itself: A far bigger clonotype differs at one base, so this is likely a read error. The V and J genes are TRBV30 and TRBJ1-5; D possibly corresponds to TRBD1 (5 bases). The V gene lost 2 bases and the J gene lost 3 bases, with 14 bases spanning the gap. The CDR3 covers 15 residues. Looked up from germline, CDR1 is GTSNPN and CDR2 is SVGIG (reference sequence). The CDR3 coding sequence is TGTGCCTGGAGTATGGGGCAGCTAGACAATCAGCCCCAGCATTTT. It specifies CAWSMGQLDNQPQHF.

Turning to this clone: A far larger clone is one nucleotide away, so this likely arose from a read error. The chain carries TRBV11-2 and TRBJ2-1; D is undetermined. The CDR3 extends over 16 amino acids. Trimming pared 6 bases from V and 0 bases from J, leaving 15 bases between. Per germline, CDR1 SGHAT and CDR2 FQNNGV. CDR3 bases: TGTGCCAGCAGGAATAGCTGGAGAGGCTCCTACAATGAGCAGTTCTTC. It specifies CASRNSWRGSYNEQFF.